The 2 T cell receptor beta chains below were found in one sample sequenced in a study of blood T cell repertoires in COVID-19. Here immunoSEQ multiplex PCR was the method, and the copy in TCRdb shows in-frame clones only, minus some. Of 300,000 to 400,000 clones listed, more than 75% were seen once; the top ten hold 0.97%. Sequenced material: PBMCs or T cells enriched from blood (not recorded which). The origin of the receptors is a woman in her twenties or thirties with acute COVID-19.

The chain joins TRBV7-8 to TRBJ1-4; 7 nucleotides match TRBD1. The germline V gene encodes CDR1 SGHVS and CDR2 FQNEAQ. After removal of 5 bases from V and 0 bases from J, the junction contained 6 bases not matched to a gene. This CDR3 is built from 16 residues. The CDR3 bases are TGTGCCAGCAGCCCCCAGGGGGGATCAACTAATGAAAAACTGTTTTTT. Protein product: CASSPQGGSTNEKLFF.

The chain joins TRBV6-5 to TRBJ2-7; 12 bases are shared with TRBD1. V dropped 6 bases and J dropped 2; count of bases not matched to a gene: 5. CDR3 length equals 15 residues. The germline V gene has CDR1 MNHEY and CDR2 SVGAGI. This CDR3 is CASRRGTGGTYEQYF. The CDR3 coding sequence is TGTGCCAGCAGACGGGGGACAGGGGGCACCTACGAGCAGTACTTC.